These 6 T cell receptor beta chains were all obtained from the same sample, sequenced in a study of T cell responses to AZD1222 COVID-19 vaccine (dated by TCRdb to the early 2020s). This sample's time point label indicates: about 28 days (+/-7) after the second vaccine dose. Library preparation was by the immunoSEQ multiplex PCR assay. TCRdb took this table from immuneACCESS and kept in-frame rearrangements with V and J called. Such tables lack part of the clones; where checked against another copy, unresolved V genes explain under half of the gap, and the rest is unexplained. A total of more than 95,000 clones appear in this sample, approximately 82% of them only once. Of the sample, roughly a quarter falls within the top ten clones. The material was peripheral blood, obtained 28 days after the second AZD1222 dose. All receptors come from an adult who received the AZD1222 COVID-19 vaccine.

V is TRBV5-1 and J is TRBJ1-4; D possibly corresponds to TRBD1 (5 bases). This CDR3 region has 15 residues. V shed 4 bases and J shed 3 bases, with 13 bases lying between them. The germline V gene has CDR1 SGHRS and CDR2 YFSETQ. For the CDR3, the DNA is TGCGCCAGCAGCCGGTTGGGGGATCCTAATGAAAAACTGTTTTTT. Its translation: CASSRLGDPNEKLFF.

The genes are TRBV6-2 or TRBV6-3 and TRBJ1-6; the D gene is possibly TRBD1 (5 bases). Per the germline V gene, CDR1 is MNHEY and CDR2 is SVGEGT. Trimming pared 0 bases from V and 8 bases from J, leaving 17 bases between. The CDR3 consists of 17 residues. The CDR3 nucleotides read TGTGCCAGCAGTTACTCGATGTTTGGGACGTCGGATTCACCCCTCCACTTT. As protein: CASSYSMFGTSDSPLHF.

The CDR3 sequence: CASRGTQETQYF. The DNA for the CDR3 is TGTGCCAGCCGAGGGACCCAAGAGACCCAGTACTTC. The chain couples TRBV28 to TRBJ2-5, with D tentatively TRBD1 or TRBD2 (5 bases each). The CDR3 totals 12 residues. CDR1 and CDR2 from the germline V gene are MDHEN and SYDVKM. V lost 8 bases and J 1 base, leaving 8 bases between the germline ends.

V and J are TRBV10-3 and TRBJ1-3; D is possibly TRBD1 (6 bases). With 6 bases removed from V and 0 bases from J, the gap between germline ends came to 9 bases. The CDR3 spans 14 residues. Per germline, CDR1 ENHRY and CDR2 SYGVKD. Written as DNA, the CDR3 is TGTGCCATCAGGGACAGTCACTCTGGAAACACCATATATTTT. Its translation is CAIRDSHSGNTIYF.

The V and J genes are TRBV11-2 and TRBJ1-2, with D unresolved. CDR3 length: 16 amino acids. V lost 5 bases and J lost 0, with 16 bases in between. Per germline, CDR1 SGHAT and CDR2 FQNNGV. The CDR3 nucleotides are TGTGCCAGCAGCAATGCTGGGTGGGAGCCTAACTATGGCTACACCTTC. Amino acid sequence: CASSNAGWEPNYGYTF.

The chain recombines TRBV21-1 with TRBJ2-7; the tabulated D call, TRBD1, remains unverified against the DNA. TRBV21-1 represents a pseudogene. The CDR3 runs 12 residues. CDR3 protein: CASSKERGEQYF. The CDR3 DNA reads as TGTGCCAGCAGCAAAGAAAGGGGCGAGCAGTACTTC.